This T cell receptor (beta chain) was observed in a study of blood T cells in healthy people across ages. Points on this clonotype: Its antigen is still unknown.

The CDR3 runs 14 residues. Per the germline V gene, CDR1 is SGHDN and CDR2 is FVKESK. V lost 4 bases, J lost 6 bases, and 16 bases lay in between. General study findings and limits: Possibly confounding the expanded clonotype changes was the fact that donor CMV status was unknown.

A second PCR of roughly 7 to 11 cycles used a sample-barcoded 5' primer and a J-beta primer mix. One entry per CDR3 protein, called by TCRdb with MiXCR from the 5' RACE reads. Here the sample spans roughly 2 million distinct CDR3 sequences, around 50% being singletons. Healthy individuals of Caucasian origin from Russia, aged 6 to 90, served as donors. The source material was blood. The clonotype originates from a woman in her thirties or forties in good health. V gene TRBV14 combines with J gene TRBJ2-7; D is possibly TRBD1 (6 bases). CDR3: CASSPTGTMTEQYF. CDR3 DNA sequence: TGTGCCAGCAGCCCTACAGGGACGATGACCGAGCAGTACTTC.